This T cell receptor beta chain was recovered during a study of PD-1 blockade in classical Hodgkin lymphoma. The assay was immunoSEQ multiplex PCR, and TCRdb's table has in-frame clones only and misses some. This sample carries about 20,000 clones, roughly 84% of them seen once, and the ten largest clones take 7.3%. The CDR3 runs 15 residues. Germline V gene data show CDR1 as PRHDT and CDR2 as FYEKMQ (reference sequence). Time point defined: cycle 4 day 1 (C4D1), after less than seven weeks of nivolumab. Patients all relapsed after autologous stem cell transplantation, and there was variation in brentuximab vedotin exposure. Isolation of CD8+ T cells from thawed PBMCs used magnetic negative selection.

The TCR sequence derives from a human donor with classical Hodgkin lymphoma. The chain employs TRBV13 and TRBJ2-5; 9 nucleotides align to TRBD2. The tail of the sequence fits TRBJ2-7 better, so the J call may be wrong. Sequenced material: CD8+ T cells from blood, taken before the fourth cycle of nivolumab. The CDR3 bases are TGTGCCAGCAGCCATACTAGCGGGTCTTCCTACGAGCAGTACTTC. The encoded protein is CASSHTSGSSYEQYF.